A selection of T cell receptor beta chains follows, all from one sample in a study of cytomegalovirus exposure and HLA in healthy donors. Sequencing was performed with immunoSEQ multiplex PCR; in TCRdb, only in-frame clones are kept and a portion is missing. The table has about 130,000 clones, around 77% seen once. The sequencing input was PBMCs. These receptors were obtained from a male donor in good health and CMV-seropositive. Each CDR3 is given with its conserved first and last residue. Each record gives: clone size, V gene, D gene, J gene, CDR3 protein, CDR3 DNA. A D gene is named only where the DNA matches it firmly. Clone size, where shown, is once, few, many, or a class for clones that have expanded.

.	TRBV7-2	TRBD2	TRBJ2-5	CASAASGAAETQYF	TGTGCCAGCGCGGCTAGCGGGGCGGCAGAGACCCAGTACTTC
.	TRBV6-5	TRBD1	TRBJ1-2	CASRPDRGSYGYTF	TGTGCCAGCAGGCCCGACAGGGGATCTTATGGCTACACCTTC
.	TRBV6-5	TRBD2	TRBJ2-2	CASRTGGQGSGELFF	TGTGCCAGCAGAACGGGGGGGCAAGGGAGCGGGGAGCTGTTTTTT
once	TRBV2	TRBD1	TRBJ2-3	CASTPGGGVTQYF	TGTGCCAGCACTCCAGGGGGCGGGGTTACGCAGTATTTT
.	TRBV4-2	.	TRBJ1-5	CASSPLHRDDQPQHF	TGTGCCAGCAGCCCTCTCCACAGGGACGACCAGCCCCAGCATTTT
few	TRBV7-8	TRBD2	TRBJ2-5	CASRRLAGAKYQETQYF	TGTGCCAGCAGAAGACTAGCGGGAGCTAAGTACCAAGAGACCCAGTACTTC
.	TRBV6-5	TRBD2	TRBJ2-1	CASSLTSGPYNEQFF	TGTGCCAGCAGTCTGACTAGCGGACCCTACAATGAGCAGTTCTTC
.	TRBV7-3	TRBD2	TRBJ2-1	CASSLTRTSGNEQFF	TGTGCCAGCAGCTTAACCCGGACTAGCGGAAATGAGCAGTTCTTC
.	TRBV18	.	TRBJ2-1	CASSPLGGDEQFF	TGTGCCAGCTCACCTTTGGGGGGAGATGAGCAGTTCTTC
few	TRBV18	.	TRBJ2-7	CASSPSQVNEQYF	TGTGCCAGCTCACCGTCCCAGGTTAACGAGCAGTACTTC
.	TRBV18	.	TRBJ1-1	CASSPPGWEYPSDNTEAFF	TGTGCCAGCTCACCACCAGGGTGGGAGTATCCTAGCGACAACACTGAAGCTTTCTTT
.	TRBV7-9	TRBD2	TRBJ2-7	CASSLGSSGGSYEQYF	TGTGCCAGCAGCTTAGGATCTAGCGGGGGATCCTACGAGCAGTACTTC
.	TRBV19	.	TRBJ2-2	CASSSTGVIDTGELFF	TGTGCCAGTAGTTCCACCGGGGTGATCGACACCGGGGAGCTGTTTTTT
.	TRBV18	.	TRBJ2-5	CASSPSGVQETQYF	TGTGCCAGCTCACCATCGGGGGTCCAAGAGACCCAGTACTTC
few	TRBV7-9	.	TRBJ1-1	CSSSLNFNTEAFF	TGTTCCAGCAGCTTAAACTTCAACACTGAAGCTTTCTTT
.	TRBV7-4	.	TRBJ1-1	CASSGRQVMDGDTEAFF	TGTGCCAGCAGCGGCCGACAGGTTATGGATGGAGACACTGAAGCTTTCTTT
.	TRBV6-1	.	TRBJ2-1	CASSEAAAGANEQFF	TGTGCCAGCAGTGAAGCGGCGGCAGGGGCCAATGAGCAGTTCTTC
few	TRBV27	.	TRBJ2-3	CASSLLNSPDTQYF	TGTGCCAGCAGTCTCCTAAATTCGCCAGATACGCAGTATTTT
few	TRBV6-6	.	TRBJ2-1	CASSYSRVEGWEQFF	TGTGCCAGCAGTTACTCGAGGGTCGAGGGTTGGGAGCAGTTCTTC
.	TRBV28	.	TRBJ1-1	CASSLSPRGTEAFF	TGTGCCAGCAGTTTATCCCCGAGAGGCACTGAAGCTTTCTTT
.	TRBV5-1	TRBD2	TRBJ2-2	CASRPSGAANTGELFF	TGCGCCAGCAGGCCTAGCGGGGCCGCGAACACCGGGGAGCTGTTTTTT
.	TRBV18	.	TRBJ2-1	CASSPAIGQRYNEQFF	TGTGCCAGCTCACCCGCAATCGGACAAAGATACAATGAGCAGTTCTTC
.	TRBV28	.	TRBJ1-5	CASSPGGTAYNQPQHF	TGTGCCAGCAGTCCCGGGGGGACCGCTTATAATCAGCCCCAGCATTTT
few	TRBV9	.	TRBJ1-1	CASSTHREGTEAFF	TGTGCCAGCAGCACTCACAGGGAGGGCACTGAAGCTTTCTTT
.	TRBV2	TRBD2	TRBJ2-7	CASNRGGAPYEQYF	TGTGCCAGCAATCGGGGAGGGGCCCCCTACGAGCAGTACTTC
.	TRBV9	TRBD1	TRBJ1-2	CASSAYRGGGYGYTF	TGTGCCAGCAGCGCTTACAGGGGAGGTGGCTATGGCTACACCTTC
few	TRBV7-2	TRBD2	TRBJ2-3	CASSRRGTSGSTDTQYF	TGTGCCAGCAGCCGAAGGGGGACTAGCGGGAGTACAGATACGCAGTATTTT
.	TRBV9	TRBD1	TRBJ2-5	CASSPRQGIQETQYF	TGTGCCAGCAGCCCCCGACAGGGGATTCAGGAGACCCAGTACTTC
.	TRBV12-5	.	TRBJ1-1	CASGLVGGGDEAFF	TGTGCTAGTGGTTTGGTAGGGGGAGGGGATGAAGCTTTCTTT
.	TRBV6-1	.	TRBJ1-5	CASRPTGTVNQPQHF	TGTGCCAGCAGACCGACCGGGACTGTGAATCAGCCCCAGCATTTT
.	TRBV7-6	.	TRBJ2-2	CASSSGGELFF	TGTGCCAGCAGCTCAGGAGGGGAGCTGTTTTTT
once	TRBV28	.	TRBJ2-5	CASSLWATGQQETQYF	TGTGCCAGCAGCCTCTGGGCCACAGGACAACAAGAGACCCAGTACTTC
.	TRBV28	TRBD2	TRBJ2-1	CASRPTSGGYNEQFF	TGTGCCAGCAGACCCACTAGCGGGGGGTACAATGAGCAGTTCTTC
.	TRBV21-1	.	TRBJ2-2	CASSTTGLTGELFF	TGTGCCAGCAGCACAACAGGGCTCACCGGGGAGCTGTTTTTT
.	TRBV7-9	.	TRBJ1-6	CASSFKSRGPNSPLHF	TGTGCCAGCAGTTTCAAGAGCAGGGGTCCTAATTCACCCCTCCACTTT
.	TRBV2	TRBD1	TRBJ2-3	CASSQGGTDTQYF	TGTGCCAGCAGTCAGGGGGGCACAGATACGCAGTATTTT
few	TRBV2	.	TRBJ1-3	CASSERSSGNTIYF	TGTGCCAGCAGTGAACGGAGCTCTGGAAACACCATATATTTT
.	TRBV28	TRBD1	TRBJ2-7	CASRMDRGRNEQYF	TGTGCCAGCAGAATGGACAGGGGAAGGAACGAGCAGTACTTC
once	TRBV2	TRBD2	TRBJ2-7	CASTTSGVSYEQYF	TGTGCCAGCACAACTAGCGGGGTATCCTACGAGCAGTACTTC
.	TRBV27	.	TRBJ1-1	CASRSGNTEAFF	TGTGCCAGCAGGTCCGGGAACACTGAAGCTTTCTTT
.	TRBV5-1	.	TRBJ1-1	CASSLEGLGNTEAFF	TGCGCCAGCAGCTTGGAGGGGCTGGGGAACACTGAAGCTTTCTTT
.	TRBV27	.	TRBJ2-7	CASSSSTGGDEQYF	TGTGCCAGCAGTTCGTCAACAGGGGGGGACGAGCAGTACTTC
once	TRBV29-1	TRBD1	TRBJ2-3	CSVPEGAGTDTQYF	TGCAGCGTCCCCGAGGGGGCCGGCACAGATACGCAGTATTTT
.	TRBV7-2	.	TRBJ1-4	CASSLGGGGEKLFF	TGTGCCAGCAGCTTAGGGGGGGGTGGAGAAAAACTGTTTTTT
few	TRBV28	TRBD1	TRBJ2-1	CASSSYRGLGGNEQFF	TGTGCCAGCAGTTCCTACAGGGGGTTGGGTGGCAATGAGCAGTTCTTC
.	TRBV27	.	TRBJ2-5	CASSPTGLNPHQTQYF	TGTGCCAGCAGTCCAACGGGTCTAAACCCTCACCAGACCCAGTACTTC
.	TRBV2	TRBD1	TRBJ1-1	CASSDRTGGTEAFF	TGTGCCAGCAGTGATCGGACAGGGGGCACTGAAGCTTTCTTT
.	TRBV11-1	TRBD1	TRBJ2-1	CASSLGTGPSYNEQFF	TGTGCCAGCAGCTTAGGGACAGGGCCCTCCTACAATGAGCAGTTCTTC